The 22 T cell receptor beta chains presented below share a single source sample, sequenced in a study of PD-L1 blockade in urothelial cancer. Clones were sequenced by immunoSEQ multiplex PCR, and TCRdb holds only the in-frame ones, with some missing. The table shows 55,000 to 70,000 clones, with just over 85% occurring only once. The sample was PBMCs, taken around atezolizumab (anti-PD-L1) treatment. The receptors come from a man aged 45-60 years with urothelial cancer.

The chain recombines TRBV10-3 with TRBJ1-4; no clear D. The ends were cut back, 11 bases at V and 0 bases at J, with 10 bases in the middle. Germline V gene data show CDR1 as ENHRY and CDR2 as SYGVKD. CDR3 length: 13 amino acids. The CDR3 sequence is CASQFATNEKLFF. The CDR3 nucleotides read TGTGCCTCCCAATTTGCAACTAATGAAAAACTGTTTTTT.

This clone was observed a few times. This rearrangement joins TRBV28 to TRBJ1-2, with a weak D call TRBD1 (5 bases). CDR3 length: 15 residues. Germline V CDR1 and CDR2: MDHEN, SYDVKM. Trimming removed 1 base at V and 5 bases at J, with 14 bases between. The CDR3, as DNA: TGTGCCAGCAGTTTATCCCCCCAGGGTGGTTATGGCTACACCTTC. Amino acids: CASSLSPQGGYGYTF.

The CDR3 region has the DNA TGTGCCAGCCGGGACAGGGGAAATGGCTACACCTTC. Amino acids: CASRDRGNGYTF. This chain uses TRBV19 with TRBJ1-2; 10 positions agree with TRBD1. There are 12 residues in the CDR3. CDR1 is LNHDA and CDR2 is SQIVND in the germline V gene (reference sequence). Trimming at V came to 9 bases and at J to 6 bases, leaving 4 bases not matched to a gene.

This clone appeared a single time. The chain is built from TRBV7-3 and TRBJ1-3; 7 nucleotides agree with TRBD1. CDR1 is SGHTA and CDR2 is FQGTGA in the germline V gene. The CDR3 runs to 14 residues. Germline trimming cut 5 bases from V and 3 bases from J; bases unmatched to any gene: 4. The CDR3 protein is CASSNQGDGNTIYF. DNA of the CDR3: TGTGCCAGCAGCAACCAGGGGGATGGAAACACCATATATTTT.

V and J are TRBV2 and TRBJ2-3, with 9 bases identical to TRBD2. Trimming at V came to 8 bases and at J to 6 bases, leaving 12 bases not matched to a gene. Germline CDR1 SNHLY, CDR2 FYNNEI. This CDR3 has 15 residues. The CDR3 region is CASRTWASGTDTQYF. The CDR3 nucleotides read TGTGCCAGCCGAACGTGGGCTAGCGGGACGGATACGCAGTATTTT.

The V call is TRBV5-4, the J call TRBJ2-5; D perhaps matches TRBD2 (7 bases). Trimming cost V 0 bases and J 9 bases, with 21 bases left between them. The CDR3 contains 16 residues. Per the germline V gene, CDR1 is SGHNT and CDR2 is YYREEE (reference sequence). This chain's CDR3 is CASSLDGGGREGAQYF. The CDR3 DNA is TGTGCCAGCAGCTTGGATGGGGGGGGCAGAGAAGGGGCCCAGTACTTC. The full variable domain, in which reference TRBV5-4 and TRBJ2-5 provide the parts outside the CDR3, is ETGVTQSPTHLIKTRGQQVTLRCSSQSGHNTVSWYQQALGQGPQFIFQYYREEENGRGNFPPRFSGLQFPNYSSELNVNALELDDSALYLCASSLDGGGREGAQYFGPGTRLLVL.

This chain connects TRBV6-5 to TRBJ1-1; D perhaps matches TRBD1 (5 bases). The V gene's germline CDR1 is MNHEY and CDR2 SVGAGI. Trimming stripped 2 bases from V and 0 bases from J, with 7 bases between. The CDR3 covers 14 residues. The CDR3 DNA follows: TGTGCCAGCAGTTACGGGGGGGTGAACACTGAAGCTTTCTTT. It codes for CASSYGGVNTEAFF.

This sequence joins TRBV29-1 and TRBJ1-2; no clear D. The CDR3 contains 13 residues. V gave up 1 base and J gave up 8 bases, with 14 bases separating them. The germline V gene has CDR1 SQVTM and CDR2 ANQGSEA. CDR3 sequence: CSVEGAGFGGYTF. Written as DNA, the CDR3 is TGCAGCGTTGAAGGGGCCGGTTTTGGAGGCTACACCTTC.

This clone was detected only a few times. The chain links TRBV11-2 to TRBJ2-5; possibly TRBD1 for D (5 bases). CDR3 length: 15 amino acids. V dropped 1 base and J dropped 5 bases, with 14 bases sitting between them. From germline, CDR1 is SGHAT and CDR2 FQNNGV. This CDR3 reads CASSLGGRDWETQYF. The CDR3 nucleotides are TGTGCCAGCAGCTTAGGGGGCAGGGATTGGGAGACCCAGTACTTC.

The V call is TRBV15, the J call TRBJ2-7, with 8 bases matching TRBD1. With 1 base clipped from V and 1 base from J, the junction kept 3 bases outside the gene matches. Germline lookup yields CDR1 LNHNV and CDR2 YYDKDF (reference sequence). The CDR3 sequence is 15 residues long. CDR3 in amino acids: CATSRGRGLSYEQYF. The CDR3 coding sequence is TGTGCCACCAGCAGAGGCAGGGGGCTTTCCTACGAGCAGTACTTC.

The rearrangement links TRBV28 to TRBJ2-1, with a weak D call TRBD2 (6 bases). V was trimmed by 6 bases and J by 7 bases, leaving 16 bases between them. This CDR3 has 14 amino acids. The V gene's germline CDR1 is MDHEN and CDR2 SYDVKM. CDR3 loop: CASSYTGTWNEQFF. The CDR3 bases are TGTGCCAGCAGCTATACCGGGACTTGGAATGAGCAGTTCTTC.

This rearrangement joins TRBV9 to TRBJ2-3, with D hard to call. Germline CDR1 reads SGDLS; CDR2 reads YYNGEE. Trimming removed 2 bases from V and 0 bases from J, with 7 bases in between. The CDR3 sequence is 14 residues long. Written as DNA, the CDR3 is TGTGCCAGCAGCGTTTCCGTTAGCACAGATACGCAGTATTTT. Its protein product is CASSVSVSTDTQYF.

The chain recombines TRBV10-3 with TRBJ2-2; D is perhaps TRBD1 (6 bases). V was cut by 6 bases and J by 2 bases, with 10 bases left in between. This CDR3 is built from 14 residues. CDR1 and CDR2 (germline): ENHRY, SYGVKD. The CDR3 protein is CAIRGQTNTGELFF. The DNA of the CDR3 is TGTGCCATCAGAGGACAGACAAACACCGGGGAGCTGTTTTTT.

The CDR3 coding sequence is TGTGCCAGCAGCTTTTCCCGTGTCTACGAGCAGTACTTC. This translates into CASSFSRVYEQYF. This chain connects TRBV7-2 to TRBJ2-7; no firm D call. CDR3 length: 13 amino acids. Germline assignment: CDR1 SGHTA and CDR2 FQGNSA. V lost 3 bases to trimming and J lost 3 bases, with 9 bases between them.

This chain uses TRBV5-1 with TRBJ1-1, with D possibly being TRBD1 (5 bases). With 4 bases removed from V and 3 bases from J, the gap between germline ends came to 13 bases. Germline loops: CDR1 SGHRS, CDR2 YFSETQ. The CDR3 loop spans 14 amino acids. CDR3 in DNA: TGCGCCAGCAGCCGGGGCCGGGGGGACACTGAAGCTTTCTTT. Residues: CASSRGRGDTEAFF.

The V gene is TRBV15, the J gene TRBJ2-7, with TRBD2 matching 7 bases. The germline V gene has CDR1 LNHNV and CDR2 YYDKDF (reference sequence). The CDR3 contains 19 residues. J was trimmed by 0 bases and V by 3 bases; bases with no gene match: 17. CDR3 loop: CATSRDIGRGGPSSYEQYF. The CDR3 region has the DNA TGTGCCACCAGCAGGGATATTGGGCGGGGAGGGCCGAGCTCCTACGAGCAGTACTTC.

There are a few counts of this clone. The V call is TRBV2, the J call TRBJ2-1; 9 nucleotides agree with TRBD2. J lost 2 bases, V lost 4 bases, and 6 bases had no gene match. There are 16 residues in the CDR3. Per the germline V gene, CDR1 is SNHLY and CDR2 is FYNNEI. The CDR3 DNA is TGTGCCAGCAGTGGAGGCGGGAGGGCCACCTACAATGAGCAGTTCTTC. Its translation is CASSGGGRATYNEQFF.

This rearrangement joins TRBV7-3 to TRBJ2-3; 15 bases line up with TRBD2. CDR1 is SGHTA and CDR2 is FQGTGA in the germline V gene. V lost 5 bases, J lost 5 bases, and 2 bases stayed unmatched. CDR3 size: 15 residues. Here the CDR3 reads CASSPGLAGGDTQYF. The CDR3, as DNA: TGTGCCAGCAGCCCGGGACTAGCGGGGGGAGATACGCAGTATTTT.

Only one count was recorded for this clone. The rearrangement joins TRBV28 to TRBJ2-3; D is possibly TRBD2 (6 bases). V shed 7 bases and J shed 6 bases, with 11 bases lying between them. The CDR3 has 12 residues. The germline gives CDR1 MDHEN, CDR2 SYDVKM. The chain's CDR3 is CASNLGRDTQYF. The CDR3, as DNA: TGTGCCAGCAACCTAGGGAGGGATACGCAGTATTTT.

The CDR3 here is CASSPGTGPLNEQFF. In DNA, the CDR3 is TGTGCCAGCAGCCCCGGGACAGGGCCCCTCAATGAGCAGTTCTTC. This chain uses TRBV11-3 with TRBJ2-1, with 9 bases aligning to TRBD1. Germline CDR1 and CDR2: SGHNT and YENEEA. The V and J ends lost 5 bases and 6 bases, in that order; junction bases with no gene match: 8. The CDR3 contains 15 residues.

The table lists this clone with a few counts. The J gene is TRBJ1-1, the V gene TRBV6-1, with D perhaps TRBD1 (5 bases). V was clipped by 2 bases and J by 1 base, with 11 bases between them. CDR1 and CDR2 (germline): MNHNS, SASEGT. The CDR3 loop spans 15 amino acids. DNA for the CDR3: TGTGCCAGCAGTGAAATCCGTCAGGGGAACACTGAAGCTTTCTTT. It translates to CASSEIRQGNTEAFF.

In this sample, this clone turned up once. The CDR3 DNA sequence: TGTGCCAGCAGCTTTGGCATTCGGTATCAGGGTATCACAGATACGCAGTATTTT. The encoded protein is CASSFGIRYQGITDTQYF. The chain couples TRBV7-8 to TRBJ2-3; D possibly corresponds to TRBD1 (5 bases). CDR3 length: 18 residues. The germline V gene has CDR1 SGHVS and CDR2 FQNEAQ. Trimming shortened V by 3 bases and J by 2 bases, and 21 bases separated the two germline ends.